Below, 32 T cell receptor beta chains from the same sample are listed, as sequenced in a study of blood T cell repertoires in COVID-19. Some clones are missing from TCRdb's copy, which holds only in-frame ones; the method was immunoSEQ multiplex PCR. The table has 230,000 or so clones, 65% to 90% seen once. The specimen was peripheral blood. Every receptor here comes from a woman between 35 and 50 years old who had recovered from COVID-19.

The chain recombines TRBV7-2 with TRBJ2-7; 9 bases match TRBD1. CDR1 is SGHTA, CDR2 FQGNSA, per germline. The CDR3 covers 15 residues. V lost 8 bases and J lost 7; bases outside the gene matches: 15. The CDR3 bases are TGTGCCAGCTCTGTAACCGGGACAGGGCTATATGAGCAGTACTTC. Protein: CASSVTGTGLYEQYF.

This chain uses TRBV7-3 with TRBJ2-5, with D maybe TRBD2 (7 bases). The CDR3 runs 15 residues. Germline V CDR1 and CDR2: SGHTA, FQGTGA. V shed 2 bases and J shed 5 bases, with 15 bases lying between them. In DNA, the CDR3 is TGTGCCAGCAGCTTAGAGGGGGGGCTACGGGAGACCCAGTACTTC. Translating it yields CASSLEGGLRETQYF.

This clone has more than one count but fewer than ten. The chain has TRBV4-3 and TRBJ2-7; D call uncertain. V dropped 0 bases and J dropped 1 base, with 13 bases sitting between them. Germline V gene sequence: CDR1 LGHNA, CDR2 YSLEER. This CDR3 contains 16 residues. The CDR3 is CASSQDVSWRSYEQYF. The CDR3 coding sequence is TGCGCCAGCAGCCAAGATGTCAGCTGGAGATCCTACGAGCAGTACTTC.

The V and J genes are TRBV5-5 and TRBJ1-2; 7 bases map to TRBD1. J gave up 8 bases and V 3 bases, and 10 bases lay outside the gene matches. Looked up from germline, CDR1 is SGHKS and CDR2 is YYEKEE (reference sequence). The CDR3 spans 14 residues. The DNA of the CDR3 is TGTGCCAGCAGCTCCCCAGGGGGAATAGGCGGCTACACCTTC. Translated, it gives CASSSPGGIGGYTF. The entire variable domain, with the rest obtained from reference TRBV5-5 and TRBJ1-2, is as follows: DAGVTQSPTHLIKTRGQQVTLRCSPISGHKSVSWYQQVLGQGPQFIFQYYEKEERGRGNFPDRFSARQFPNYSSELNVNALLLGDSALYLCASSSPGGIGGYTFGSGTRLTVV.

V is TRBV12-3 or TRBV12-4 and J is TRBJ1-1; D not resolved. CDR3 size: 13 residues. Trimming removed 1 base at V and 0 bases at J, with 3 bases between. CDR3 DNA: TGTGCCAGCAGTTTAGAGCTGAACACTGAAGCTTTCTTT. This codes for CASSLELNTEAFF.

CDR3 nucleotide sequence: TGTGCCAGCAGGGGGGGAGCTGGGGGCTACACCTTC. It translates to CASRGGAGGYTF. V usage is TRBV12-3 or TRBV12-4 and J usage is TRBJ1-2, with TRBD1 as a possible D gene (5 bases). V shed 6 bases and J shed 8 bases, with 13 bases lying between them. The CDR3 contains 12 residues.

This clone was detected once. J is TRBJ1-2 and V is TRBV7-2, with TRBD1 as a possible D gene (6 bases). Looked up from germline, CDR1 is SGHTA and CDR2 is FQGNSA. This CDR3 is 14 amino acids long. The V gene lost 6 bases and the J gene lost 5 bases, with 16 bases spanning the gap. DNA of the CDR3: TGTGCCAGCAGAGAGACAGGCGTTTTTTATGGCTACACCTTC. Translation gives CASRETGVFYGYTF.

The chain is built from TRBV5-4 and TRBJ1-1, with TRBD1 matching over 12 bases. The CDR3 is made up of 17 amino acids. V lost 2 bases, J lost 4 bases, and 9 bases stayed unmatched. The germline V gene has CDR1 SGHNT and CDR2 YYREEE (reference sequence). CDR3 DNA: TGTGCCAGCAGCTTCCGGGACAGGGGGCTTTGGGGCACTGAAGCTTTCTTT. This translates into CASSFRDRGLWGTEAFF.

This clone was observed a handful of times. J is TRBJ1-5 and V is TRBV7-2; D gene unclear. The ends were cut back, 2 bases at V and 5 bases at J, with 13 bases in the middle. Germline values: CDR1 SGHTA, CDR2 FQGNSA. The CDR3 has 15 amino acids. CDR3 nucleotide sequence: TGTGCCAGCAGCTTATGGCCCGCGGGCGATCAGCCCCAGCATTTT. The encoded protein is CASSLWPAGDQPQHF.

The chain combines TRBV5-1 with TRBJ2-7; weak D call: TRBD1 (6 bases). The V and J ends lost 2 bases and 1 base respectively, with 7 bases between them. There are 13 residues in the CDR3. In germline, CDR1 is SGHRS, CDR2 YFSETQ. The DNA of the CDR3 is TGCGCCAGCAGCTTACAGGGATCCTACGAGCAGTACTTC. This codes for CASSLQGSYEQYF.

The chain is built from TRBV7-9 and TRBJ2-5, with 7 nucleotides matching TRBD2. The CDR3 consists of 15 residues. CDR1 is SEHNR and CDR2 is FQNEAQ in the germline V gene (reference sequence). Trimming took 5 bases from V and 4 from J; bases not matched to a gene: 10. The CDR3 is CASSQNGGIGETQYF. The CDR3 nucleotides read TGTGCCAGCAGCCAAAACGGGGGGATCGGAGAGACCCAGTACTTC.

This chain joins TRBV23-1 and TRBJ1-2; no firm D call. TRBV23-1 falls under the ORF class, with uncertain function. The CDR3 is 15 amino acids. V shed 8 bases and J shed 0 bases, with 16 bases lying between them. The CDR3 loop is CASGPIPAANYGYTF. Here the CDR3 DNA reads TGCGCCAGCGGGCCGATACCGGCAGCTAACTATGGCTACACCTTC.

The CDR3 nucleotides are TGTGCCAGTAGGGCCGGGACAGGGGACAGAAGTCAGCCCCAGCATTTT. The encoded protein is CASRAGTGDRSQPQHF. The V gene is TRBV19, the J gene TRBJ1-5, with 10 bases aligning to TRBD1. The germline V gene encodes CDR1 LNHDA and CDR2 SQIVND (reference sequence). CDR3 size: 16 residues. Germline trimming cut 6 bases from V and 6 bases from J; bases unmatched to any gene: 11. Complete variable domain (other parts from reference TRBV19 and TRBJ1-5): DGGITQSPKYLFRKEGQNVTLSCEQNLNHDAMYWYRQDPGQGLRLIYYSQIVNDFQKGDIAEGYSVSREKKESFPLTVTSAQKNPTAFYLCASRAGTGDRSQPQHFGDGTRLSIL.

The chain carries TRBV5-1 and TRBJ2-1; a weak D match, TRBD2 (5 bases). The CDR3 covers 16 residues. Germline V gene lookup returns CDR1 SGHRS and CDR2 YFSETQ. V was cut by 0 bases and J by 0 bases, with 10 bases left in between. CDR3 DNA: TGCGCCAGCAGCTTGGCCATGGGGAGCTCCTACAATGAGCAGTTCTTC. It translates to CASSLAMGSSYNEQFF.

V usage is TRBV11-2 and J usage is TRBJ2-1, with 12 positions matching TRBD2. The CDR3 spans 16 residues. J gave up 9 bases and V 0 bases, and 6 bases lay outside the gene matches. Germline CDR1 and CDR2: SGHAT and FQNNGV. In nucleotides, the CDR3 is TGTGCCAGCAGCTTAGATGGCCTAGCGGGGGGGCTTGAGCAGTTCTTC. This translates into CASSLDGLAGGLEQFF.

The CDR3 DNA is TGTGCCAGCTTCTTGGGGGGGCCGCATGGCTACACCTTC. Protein sequence: CASFLGGPHGYTF. This sequence joins TRBV18 and TRBJ1-2; D is perhaps TRBD1 (6 bases). The CDR3 length is 13 residues. Germline V lookup: CDR1 KGHSH, CDR2 LQKENI. Trimming stripped 7 bases from V and 6 bases from J, with 15 bases between.

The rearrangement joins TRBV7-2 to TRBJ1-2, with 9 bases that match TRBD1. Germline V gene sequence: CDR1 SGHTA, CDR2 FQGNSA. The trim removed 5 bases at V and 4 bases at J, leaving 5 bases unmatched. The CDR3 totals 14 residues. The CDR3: CASSGTGQAYGYTF. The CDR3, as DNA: TGTGCCAGCAGCGGGACAGGGCAAGCCTATGGCTACACCTTC. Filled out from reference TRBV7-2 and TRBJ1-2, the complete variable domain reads GAGVSQSPSNKVTEKGKDVELRCDPISGHTALYWYRQSLGQGLEFLIYFQGNSAPDKSGLPSDRFSAERTGGSVSTLTIQRTQQEDSAVYLCASSGTGQAYGYTFGSGTRLTVV.

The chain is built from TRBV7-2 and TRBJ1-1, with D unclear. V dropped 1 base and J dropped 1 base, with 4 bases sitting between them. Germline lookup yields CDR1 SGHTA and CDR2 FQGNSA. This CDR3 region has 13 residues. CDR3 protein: CASSLEQNTEAFF. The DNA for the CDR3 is TGTGCCAGCAGCTTAGAACAGAACACTGAAGCTTTCTTT.

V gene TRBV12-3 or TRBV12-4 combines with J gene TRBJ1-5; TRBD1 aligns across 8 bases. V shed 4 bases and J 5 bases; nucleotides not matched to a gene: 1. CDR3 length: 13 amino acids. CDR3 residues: CASSWTGYQPQHF. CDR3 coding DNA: TGTGCCAGCAGTTGGACAGGGTATCAGCCCCAGCATTTT.

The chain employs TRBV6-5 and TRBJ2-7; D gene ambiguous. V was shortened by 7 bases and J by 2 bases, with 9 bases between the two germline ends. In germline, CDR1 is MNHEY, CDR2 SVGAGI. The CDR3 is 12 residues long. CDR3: CASTGNTYEQYF. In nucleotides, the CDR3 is TGTGCCAGCACAGGAAACACCTACGAGCAGTACTTC.

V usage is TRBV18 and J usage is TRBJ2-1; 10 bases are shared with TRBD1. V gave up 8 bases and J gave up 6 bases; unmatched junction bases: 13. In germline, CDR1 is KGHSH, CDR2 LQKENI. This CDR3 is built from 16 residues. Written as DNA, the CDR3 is TGTGCCAGCCCAACACAACCGGGACAGGGGCGCAATGAGCAGTTCTTC. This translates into CASPTQPGQGRNEQFF.

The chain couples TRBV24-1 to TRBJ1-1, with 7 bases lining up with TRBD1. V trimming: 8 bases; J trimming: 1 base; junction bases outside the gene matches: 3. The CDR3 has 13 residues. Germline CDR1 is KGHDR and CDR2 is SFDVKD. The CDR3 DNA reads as TGTGCCACCACTGACAGGGCGAACACTGAAGCTTTCTTT. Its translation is CATTDRANTEAFF.

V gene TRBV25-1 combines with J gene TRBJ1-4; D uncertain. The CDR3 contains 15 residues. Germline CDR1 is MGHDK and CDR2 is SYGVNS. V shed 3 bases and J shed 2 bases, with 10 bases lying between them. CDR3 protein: CASSDPRGTNEKLFF. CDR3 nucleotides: TGTGCCAGCAGTGACCCCCGCGGCACTAATGAAAAACTGTTTTTT.

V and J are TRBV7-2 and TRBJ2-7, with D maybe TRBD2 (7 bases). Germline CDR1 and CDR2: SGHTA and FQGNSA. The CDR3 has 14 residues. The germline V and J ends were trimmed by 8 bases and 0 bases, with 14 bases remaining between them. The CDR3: CASGLGGASYEQYF. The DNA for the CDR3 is TGTGCCAGCGGACTAGGGGGGGCCTCCTACGAGCAGTACTTC.

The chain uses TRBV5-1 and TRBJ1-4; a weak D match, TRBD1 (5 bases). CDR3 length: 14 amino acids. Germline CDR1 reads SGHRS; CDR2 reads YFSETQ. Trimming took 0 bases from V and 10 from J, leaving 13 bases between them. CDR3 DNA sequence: TGCGCCAGCAGCTTGGTCGGGGGGTCAGGAAAACTGTTTTTT. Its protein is CASSLVGGSGKLFF.

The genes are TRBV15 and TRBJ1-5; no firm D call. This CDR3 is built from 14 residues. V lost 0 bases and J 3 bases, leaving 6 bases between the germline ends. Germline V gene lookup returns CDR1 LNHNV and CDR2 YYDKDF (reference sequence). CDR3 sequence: CATSRDRNNQPQHF. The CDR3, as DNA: TGTGCCACCAGCAGAGACAGGAACAATCAGCCCCAGCATTTT.

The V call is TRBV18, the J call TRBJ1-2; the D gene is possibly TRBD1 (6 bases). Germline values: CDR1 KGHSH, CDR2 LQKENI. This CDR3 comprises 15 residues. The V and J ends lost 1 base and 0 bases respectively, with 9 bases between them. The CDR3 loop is CASSPRTEANYGYTF. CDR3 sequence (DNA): TGTGCCAGCTCACCACGGACAGAAGCTAACTATGGCTACACCTTC.

The CDR3, as DNA: TGTGCCAGCAGCGACCCTGGGACAGGGGGTGTGGATCAGCCCCAGCATTTT. It codes for CASSDPGTGGVDQPQHF. This rearrangement joins TRBV4-2 to TRBJ1-5, with 11 bases that match TRBD1. CDR1 is LGHNA and CDR2 is YNFKEQ in the germline V gene. The V segment lost 5 bases and the J segment 5 bases; nucleotides outside the gene matches: 11. The CDR3 runs 17 residues.

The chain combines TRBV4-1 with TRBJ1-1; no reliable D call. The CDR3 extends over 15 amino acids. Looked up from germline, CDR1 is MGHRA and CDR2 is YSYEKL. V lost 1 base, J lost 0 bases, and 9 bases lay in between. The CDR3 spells CASSQGQAMNTEAFF. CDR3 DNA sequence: TGCGCCAGCAGCCAAGGGCAGGCAATGAACACTGAAGCTTTCTTT.

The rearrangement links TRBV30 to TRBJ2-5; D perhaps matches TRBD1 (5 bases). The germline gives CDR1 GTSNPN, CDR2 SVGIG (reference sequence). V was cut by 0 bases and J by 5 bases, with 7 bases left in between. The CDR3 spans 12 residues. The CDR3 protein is CAWSVPGETQYF. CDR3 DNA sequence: TGTGCCTGGAGTGTACCAGGGGAGACCCAGTACTTC.

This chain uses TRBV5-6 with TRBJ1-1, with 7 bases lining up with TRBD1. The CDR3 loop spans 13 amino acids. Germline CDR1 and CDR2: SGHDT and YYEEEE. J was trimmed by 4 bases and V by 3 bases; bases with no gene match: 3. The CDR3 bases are TGTGCCAGCAGCTCGACAGGGATCACTGAAGCTTTCTTT. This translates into CASSSTGITEAFF.

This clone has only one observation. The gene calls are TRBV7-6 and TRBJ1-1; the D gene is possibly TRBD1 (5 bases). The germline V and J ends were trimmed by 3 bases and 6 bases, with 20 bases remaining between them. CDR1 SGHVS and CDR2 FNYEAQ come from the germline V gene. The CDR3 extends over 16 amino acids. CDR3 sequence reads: CASSLVSSGPGAEAFF. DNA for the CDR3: TGTGCCAGCAGCTTGGTCTCCTCTGGGCCGGGGGCTGAAGCTTTCTTT.